Listed below are T cell receptor beta chains from one sample, sequenced in a study of T cell responses to AZD1222 COVID-19 vaccine. Measured with immunoSEQ multiplex PCR; TCRdb has only the in-frame clones, and not every one. The sample has about 140,000 clones, more than 80% seen once. The sample consisted of peripheral blood, taken on day 0 of MenACWY control vaccination. These receptor sequences come from an adult in good health. Both conserved end residues are part of each CDR3. The D gene is left open where the match is weak.

v_call d_call cdr3_length cdr3_aa
TRBV30 . 15 CAWSVGQTGANVLTF
TRBV11-3 . 13 CASSLSPVYEQYF
TRBV9 . 11 CASSRNEKLFF
TRBV11-2 TRBD1 14 CASSQDRGPYEQYF
TRBV6-1 TRBD1 15 CASSDRGLAKNIQYF
TRBV28 . 16 CASSSLSAILTYEQYF
TRBV3-1/TRBV3-2 TRBD2 14 CASSQAGGAYEQYF
TRBV5-1 . 13 CASRQGGTGELFF
TRBV14 . 12 CASSQGGHGYTF
TRBV30 . 13 CAWSVTRDTEAFF
TRBV2 . 12 CASSVVANGYTF
TRBV5-1 . 18 CASSLRTSPSSYNSPLHF
TRBV2 TRBD2 14 CASSKLAGGYEQYF
TRBV2 . 15 CASSEARGRQETQYF
TRBV2 . 14 CASSENPVYYGYTF
TRBV27 . 15 CASSLSLATTYEQYF
TRBV19 . 16 CASTLSRGRGGQPQHF
TRBV13 TRBD1 17 CASSSQTGGTRYYEQYF
TRBV14 . 18 CASSHKVRVGFAGNTIYF
TRBV9 . 14 CASSPYTGGEKLFF
TRBV4-1 TRBD2 16 CASSQGRLAVYNEQFF
TRBV4-1 TRBD1 15 CASSHFQGDNQPQHF
TRBV13 . 15 CASSLQRAMNTEAFF
TRBV9 . 16 CASSSSSLASIYGYTF
TRBV5-6 TRBD1 13 CASSLGGGKPQHF
TRBV27 . 15 CASSFKAGPHNEQFF
TRBV15 TRBD1 15 CATSRGGQGTDTQYF
TRBV5-4 . 16 CASSTGGRRGANEQFF
TRBV7-8 . 15 CASSLVGAGHNEQFF
TRBV2 TRBD2 15 CASTTGLAGDNEQFF
TRBV27 TRBD1 22 CASSSPPPGQATWSSYNSPLHF
TRBV5-1 . 15 CASSLFGTPSYEQYF
TRBV23-1 . 17 CASSQNERGAAFNEQFF
TRBV2 TRBD2 15 CASSLTSGGAVEQFF
TRBV5-1 . 14 CASSLGGLNTEAFF
TRBV11-2 . 12 CASSPRNTEAFF
TRBV28 . 14 CASSQAQENTEAFF
TRBV7-9 TRBD1 15 CASSLRDSSNEKLFF
TRBV7-9 . 16 CASSLRSGRDSYEQYF
TRBV6-6 TRBD2 16 CASGGGSGPSTDTQYF
TRBV18 TRBD1 16 CASSPPNRGGTGELFF
TRBV6-6 TRBD2 15 CASSSGTNIYNEQFF
TRBV27 TRBD1 18 CASSLYSGQAGYNSPLHF
TRBV6-1 . 14 CASSERVSNQPQHF